This T cell receptor beta chain appears in the sequencing data of a study of lymphopenia after photon versus proton radiotherapy. The study's findings and limits: A bigger post-nadir fall in TCR diversity correlated inversely with survival time in deceased patients.

Using immunoSEQ multiplex PCR, the repertoire was profiled, and TCRdb retains in-frame clones only, with some absent. This repertoire shows some 41,000 clones, about 86% found once; its top ten account for 10%. To note about this clone: The antigen is not known.

Germline trimming cut 3 bases from V and 1 base from J; bases unmatched to any gene: 3. This CDR3 spans 14 amino acids. Germline CDR1 reads SGHRS; CDR2 reads YFSETQ. The sequencing here drew on peripheral blood, taken from a patient treated with proton-based radiotherapy. The sequence came from a woman aged 65 to 85 with pancreatic cancer. Some clones in this sample may be carry-over from other donors' samples. The chain is built from TRBV5-1 and TRBJ2-5, with 7 bases lining up with TRBD2. The chain's CDR3 is CASSWGTTQETQYF. CDR3 bases: TGCGCCAGCAGCTGGGGGACTACCCAAGAGACCCAGTACTTC.